This T cell receptor (beta chain) stems from a study of kidney transplant recipient with SARS-CoV-2 infection. This clonotype occurred many times. This CDR3 contains 14 residues. The ends were cut back, 10 bases at V and 5 bases at J, with 21 bases in the middle. The germline CDR1 and CDR2 sequences are MDHEN and SYDVKM. TCRdb recomputed calls from the reads with MiXCR, one row per CDR3 protein. In the table there are about 250,000 distinct CDR3 sequences, 25% to 30% of which are singletons. This clonotype originated in a young adult male patient who had COVID-19 and was a kidney transplant recipient. Some T cells may trace back to the graft donor. The chain couples TRBV28 to TRBJ2-7; the D gene is possibly TRBD2 (7 bases). Sequences were derived from a blood sample, sampled at baseline and between days 110 and 120 from a kidney transplant recipient. The CDR3: CATDGGGSSDEQYF. CDR3 nucleotides: TGTGCCACCGACGGGGGCGGGAGTTCCGACGAGCAGTACTTC.